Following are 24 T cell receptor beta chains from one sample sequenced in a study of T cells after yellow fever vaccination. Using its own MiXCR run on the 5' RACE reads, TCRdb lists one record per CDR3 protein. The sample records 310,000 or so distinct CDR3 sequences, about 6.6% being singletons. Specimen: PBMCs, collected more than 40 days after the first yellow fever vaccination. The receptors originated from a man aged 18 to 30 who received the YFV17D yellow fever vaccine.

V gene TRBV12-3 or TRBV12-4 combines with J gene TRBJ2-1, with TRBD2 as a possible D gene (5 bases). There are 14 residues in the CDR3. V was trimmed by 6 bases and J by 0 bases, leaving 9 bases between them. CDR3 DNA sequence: TGTGCCAGCAGACGAGGGAGCTCCTACAATGAGCAGTTCTTC. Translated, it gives CASRRGSSYNEQFF.

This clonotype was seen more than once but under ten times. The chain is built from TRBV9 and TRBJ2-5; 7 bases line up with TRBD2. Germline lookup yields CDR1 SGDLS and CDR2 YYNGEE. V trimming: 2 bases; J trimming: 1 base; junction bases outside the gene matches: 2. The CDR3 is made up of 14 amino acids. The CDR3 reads CASSVGGSQETQYF. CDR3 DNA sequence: TGTGCCAGCAGCGTGGGGGGGAGCCAAGAGACCCAGTACTTC.

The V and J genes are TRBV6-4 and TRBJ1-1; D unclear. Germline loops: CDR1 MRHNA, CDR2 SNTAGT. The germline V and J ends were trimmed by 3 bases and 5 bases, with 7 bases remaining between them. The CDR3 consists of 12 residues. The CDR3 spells CASSDGKTEAFF. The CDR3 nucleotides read TGTGCCAGCAGTGATGGAAAAACTGAAGCTTTCTTT.

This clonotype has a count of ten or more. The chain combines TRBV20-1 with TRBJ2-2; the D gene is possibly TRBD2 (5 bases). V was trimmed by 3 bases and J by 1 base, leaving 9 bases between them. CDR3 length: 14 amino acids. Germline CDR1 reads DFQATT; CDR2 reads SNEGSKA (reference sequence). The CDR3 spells CSASRRGNTGELFF. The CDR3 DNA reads TGCAGTGCTAGTAGACGGGGGAACACCGGGGAGCTGTTTTTT.

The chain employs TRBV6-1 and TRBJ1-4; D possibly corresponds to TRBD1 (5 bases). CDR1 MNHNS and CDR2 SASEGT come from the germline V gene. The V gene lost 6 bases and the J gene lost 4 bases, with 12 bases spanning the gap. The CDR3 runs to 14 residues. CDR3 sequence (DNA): TGTGCCAGCAGCCAGGGCCCATTTAATGAAAAACTGTTTTTT. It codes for CASSQGPFNEKLFF.

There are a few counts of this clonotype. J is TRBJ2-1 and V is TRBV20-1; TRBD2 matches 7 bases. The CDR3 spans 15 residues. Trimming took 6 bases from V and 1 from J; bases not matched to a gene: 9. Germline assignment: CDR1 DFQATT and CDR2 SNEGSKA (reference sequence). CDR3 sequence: CSARSGTTSYNEQFF. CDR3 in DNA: TGCAGTGCCCGGTCCGGGACTACATCCTACAATGAGCAGTTCTTC.

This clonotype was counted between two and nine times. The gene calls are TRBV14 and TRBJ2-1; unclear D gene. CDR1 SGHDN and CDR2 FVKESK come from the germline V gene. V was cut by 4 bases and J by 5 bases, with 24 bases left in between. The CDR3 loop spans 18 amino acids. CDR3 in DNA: TGTGCCAGCAGCCCATTAAATAGGCCCCGGAGTCTGAACAATGAGCAGTTCTTC. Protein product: CASSPLNRPRSLNNEQFF.

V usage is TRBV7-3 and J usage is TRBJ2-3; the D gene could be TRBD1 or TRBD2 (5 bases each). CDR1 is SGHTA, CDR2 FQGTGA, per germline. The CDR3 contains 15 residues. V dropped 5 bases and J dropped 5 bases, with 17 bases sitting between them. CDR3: CASSPQVGRGDTQYF. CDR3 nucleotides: TGTGCCAGCAGCCCTCAAGTGGGACGGGGAGATACGCAGTATTTT. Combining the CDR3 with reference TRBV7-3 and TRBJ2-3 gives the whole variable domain GAGVSQTPSNKVTEKGKYVELRCDPISGHTALYWYRQSLGQGPEFLIYFQGTGAADDSGLPNDRFFAVRPEGSVSTLKIQRTERGDSAVYLCASSPQVGRGDTQYFGPGTRLTVL.

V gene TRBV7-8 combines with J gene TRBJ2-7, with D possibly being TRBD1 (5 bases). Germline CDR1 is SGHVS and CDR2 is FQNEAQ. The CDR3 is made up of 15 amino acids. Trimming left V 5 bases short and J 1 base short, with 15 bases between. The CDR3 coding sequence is TGTGCCAGCAGCCACGGGCAGGGCCCTTCCTACGAGCAGTACTTC. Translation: CASSHGQGPSYEQYF.

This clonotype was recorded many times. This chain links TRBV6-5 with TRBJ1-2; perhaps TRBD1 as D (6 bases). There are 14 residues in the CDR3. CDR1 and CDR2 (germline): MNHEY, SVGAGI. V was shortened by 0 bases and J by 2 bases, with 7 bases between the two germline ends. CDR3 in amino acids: CASSYSRGNYGYTF. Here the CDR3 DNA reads TGTGCCAGCAGTTACTCCAGGGGAAACTATGGCTACACCTTC.

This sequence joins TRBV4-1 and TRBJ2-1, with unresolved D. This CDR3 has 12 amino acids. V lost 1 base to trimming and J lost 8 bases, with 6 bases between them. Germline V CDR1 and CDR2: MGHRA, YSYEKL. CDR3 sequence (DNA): TGCGCCAGCAGCCAAGTCCAGTATGAGCAGTTCTTC. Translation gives CASSQVQYEQFF.

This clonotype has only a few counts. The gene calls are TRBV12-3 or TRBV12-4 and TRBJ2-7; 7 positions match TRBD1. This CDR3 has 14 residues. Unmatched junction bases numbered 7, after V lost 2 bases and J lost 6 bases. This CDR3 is CASSLLGQWAEQYF. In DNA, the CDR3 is TGTGCCAGCAGTTTATTGGGACAGTGGGCCGAGCAGTACTTC.

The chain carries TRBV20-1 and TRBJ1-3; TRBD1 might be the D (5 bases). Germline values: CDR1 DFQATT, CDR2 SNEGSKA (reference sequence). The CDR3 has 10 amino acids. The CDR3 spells CNPGGVAIYF. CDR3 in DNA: TGCAATCCGGGGGGGGTCGCCATATATTTT.

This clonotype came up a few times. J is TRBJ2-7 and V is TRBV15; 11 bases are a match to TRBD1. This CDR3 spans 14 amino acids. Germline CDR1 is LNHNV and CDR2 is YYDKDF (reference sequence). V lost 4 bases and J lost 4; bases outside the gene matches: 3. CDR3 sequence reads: CATSIGTGGYEQYV. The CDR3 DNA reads TGTGCCACCAGCATCGGGACAGGGGGTTACGAGCAGTACGTC.

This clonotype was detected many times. This chain's CDR3 is CATSRDRWDTQYF. CDR3 bases: TGTGCCACCAGCAGAGATCGGTGGGATACGCAGTATTTT. The V gene is TRBV15, the J gene TRBJ2-3, with D unclear. Germline V CDR1 and CDR2: LNHNV, YYDKDF (reference sequence). The CDR3 contains 13 residues. V was pared by 0 bases and J by 6 bases, with 7 bases between.

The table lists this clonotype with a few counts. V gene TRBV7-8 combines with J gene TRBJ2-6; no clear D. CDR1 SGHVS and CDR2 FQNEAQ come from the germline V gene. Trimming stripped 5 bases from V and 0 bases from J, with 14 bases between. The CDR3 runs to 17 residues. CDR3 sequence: CASSGRTALSGANVLTF. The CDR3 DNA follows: TGTGCCAGCAGCGGGCGGACGGCTCTCTCTGGGGCCAACGTCCTGACTTTC.

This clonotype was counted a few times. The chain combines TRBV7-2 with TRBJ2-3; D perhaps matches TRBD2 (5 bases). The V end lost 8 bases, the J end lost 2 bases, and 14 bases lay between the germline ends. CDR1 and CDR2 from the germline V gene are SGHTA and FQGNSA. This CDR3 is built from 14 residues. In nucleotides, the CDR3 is TGTGCCAGCTCCCGGGATCGGGCCACAGATACGCAGTATTTT. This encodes CASSRDRATDTQYF.

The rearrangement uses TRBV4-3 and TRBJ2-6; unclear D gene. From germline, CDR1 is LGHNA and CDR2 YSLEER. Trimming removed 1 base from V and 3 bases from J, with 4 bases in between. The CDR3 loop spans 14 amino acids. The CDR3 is CASSQGNGANVLTF. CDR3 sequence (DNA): TGCGCCAGCAGCCAAGGAAATGGGGCCAACGTCCTGACTTTC.

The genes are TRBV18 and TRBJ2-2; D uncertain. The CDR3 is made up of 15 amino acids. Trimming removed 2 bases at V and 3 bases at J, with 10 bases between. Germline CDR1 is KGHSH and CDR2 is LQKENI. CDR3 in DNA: TGTGCCAGCTCACCAATGCAACGAGACACCGGGGAGCTGTTTTTT. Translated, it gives CASSPMQRDTGELFF.

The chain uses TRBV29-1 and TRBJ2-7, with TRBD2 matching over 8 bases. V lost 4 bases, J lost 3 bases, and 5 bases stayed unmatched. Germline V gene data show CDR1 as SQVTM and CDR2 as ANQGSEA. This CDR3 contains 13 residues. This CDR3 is CSVVFAGGYEQYV. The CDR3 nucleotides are TGCAGCGTTGTTTTTGCGGGGGGCTACGAGCAGTACGTC.

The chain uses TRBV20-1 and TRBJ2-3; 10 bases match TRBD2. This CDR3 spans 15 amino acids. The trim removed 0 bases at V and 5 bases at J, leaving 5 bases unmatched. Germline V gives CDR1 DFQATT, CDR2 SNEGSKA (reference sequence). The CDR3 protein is CSARDERGGRDTQYF. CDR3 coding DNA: TGCAGTGCTAGAGATGAGCGGGGGGGCCGAGATACGCAGTATTTT.

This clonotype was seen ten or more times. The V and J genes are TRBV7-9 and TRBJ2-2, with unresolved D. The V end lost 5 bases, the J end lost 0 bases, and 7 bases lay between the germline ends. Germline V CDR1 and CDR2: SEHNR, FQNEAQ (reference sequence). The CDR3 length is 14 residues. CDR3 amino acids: CASSHNPNTGELFF. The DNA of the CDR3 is TGTGCCAGCAGCCACAACCCGAACACCGGGGAGCTGTTTTTT.

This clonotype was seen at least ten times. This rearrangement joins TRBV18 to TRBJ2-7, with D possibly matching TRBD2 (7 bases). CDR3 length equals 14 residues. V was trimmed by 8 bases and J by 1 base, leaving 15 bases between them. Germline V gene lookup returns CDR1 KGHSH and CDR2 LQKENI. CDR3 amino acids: CASPRGASSYEQYV. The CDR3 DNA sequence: TGTGCCAGCCCTCGGGGGGCCTCGTCCTACGAGCAGTACGTC.

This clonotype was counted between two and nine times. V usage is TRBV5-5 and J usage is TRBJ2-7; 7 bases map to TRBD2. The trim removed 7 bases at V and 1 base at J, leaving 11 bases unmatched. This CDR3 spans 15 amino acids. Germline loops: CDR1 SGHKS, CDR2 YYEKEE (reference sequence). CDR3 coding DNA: TGTGCCAGCGGAGGACTAGGGGCAGCGTCCTACGAGCAGTACTTC. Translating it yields CASGGLGAASYEQYF.